This T cell receptor (beta chain) came from a study of T cell changes during pregnancy in multiple sclerosis (dated by TCRdb to between 2018 and 2021). Notes on the research overall: The study examined how the T cell repertoire changed over the course of pregnancy in women with multiple sclerosis.

To note about this clone: Its specific antigen is unknown. No much larger clonotype is one base removed from it; base qualities were not supplied.

The library was built by means of the immunoSEQ multiplex PCR assay. Sourced from immuneACCESS, this table was stored by TCRdb with only in-frame sequences that have V and J called. A share of the clones is absent; for the studies checked, an unresolved V gene accounts for under half, and the remainder has no known explanation. In all, the sample holds about 67,000 clones, and about 93% of those were seen once. The ten largest make up 1.5% to 2% of the sample. The CDR1 and CDR2 encoded by the germline V gene (reference sequence) are SEHNR and FQNEAQ. V is cut back by 5 bases and J by 8 bases, with 9 bases in the junction unmatched. From its cysteine to its phenylalanine, the CDR3 spans 14 amino acids. Just CDR3 DNA is preserved here, 42 bases in frame from base 1.

The sequence came from a female donor in good health, enrolled as a control in a pregnancy study. The chain was built from TRBV7-9 and TRBJ2-1; 7 nucleotides in the junction match TRBD2. This specimen consisted of peripheral blood, obtained in the first trimester of pregnancy. The DNA sequence is given as TGTGCCAGCAGCGAAGGACTAGGGATCCATGAGCAGTTCTTC. This translates into CASSEGLGIHEQFF.